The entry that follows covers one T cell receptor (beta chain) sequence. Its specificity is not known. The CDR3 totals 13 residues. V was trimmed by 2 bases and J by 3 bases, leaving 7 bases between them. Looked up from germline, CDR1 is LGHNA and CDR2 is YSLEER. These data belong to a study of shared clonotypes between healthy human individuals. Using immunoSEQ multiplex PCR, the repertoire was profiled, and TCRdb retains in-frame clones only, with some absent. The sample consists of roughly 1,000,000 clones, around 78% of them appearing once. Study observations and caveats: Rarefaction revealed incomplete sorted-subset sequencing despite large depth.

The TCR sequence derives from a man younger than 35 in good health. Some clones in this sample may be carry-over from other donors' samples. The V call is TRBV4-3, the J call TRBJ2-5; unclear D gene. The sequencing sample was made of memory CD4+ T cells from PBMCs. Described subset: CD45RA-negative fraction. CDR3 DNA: TGCGCCAGCAGCCAAAGTCGAAAAGAGACCCAGTACTTC. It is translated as CASSQSRKETQYF.